This T cell receptor (beta chain) was observed in a study of T cells in Graves' hyperthyroidism and ophthalmopathy. Study-wide results and limits: A model of 13 V-J pairs discriminated ophthalmopathy from stable hyperthyroidism.

The investigators amplified TCR beta CDR3 regions from RNA transcripts. The HTBI primer set was used in a first-round RT-PCR of the TCR CDR3. TCRdb reprocessed the multiplex PCR reads via MiXCR and lists one record per CDR3 protein. Of 600,000 or so distinct CDR3 sequences in the sample, roughly 16% are singletons; the top ten hold 3.5% to 4%. The patients, who ranged from 18 to 65 in age, presented with newly diagnosed hyperthyroidism lasting under 2 months. This clonotype was counted a few times. The antigen is undetermined. V lost 0 bases, J lost 6 bases, and 7 bases stayed unmatched. The germline V gene has CDR1 KGHSH and CDR2 LQKENI. The CDR3 length is 16 residues.

This TCR was sampled from a woman aged 25 to 39 with Graves' hyperthyroidism. The specimen was blood. The gene calls are TRBV18 and TRBJ2-1, with TRBD2 identical over 8 bases. The CDR3 DNA follows: TGTGCCAGCTCACCACCCGGACTAGCTCCAGGCAATGAGCAGTTCTTC. Amino acids: CASSPPGLAPGNEQFF.